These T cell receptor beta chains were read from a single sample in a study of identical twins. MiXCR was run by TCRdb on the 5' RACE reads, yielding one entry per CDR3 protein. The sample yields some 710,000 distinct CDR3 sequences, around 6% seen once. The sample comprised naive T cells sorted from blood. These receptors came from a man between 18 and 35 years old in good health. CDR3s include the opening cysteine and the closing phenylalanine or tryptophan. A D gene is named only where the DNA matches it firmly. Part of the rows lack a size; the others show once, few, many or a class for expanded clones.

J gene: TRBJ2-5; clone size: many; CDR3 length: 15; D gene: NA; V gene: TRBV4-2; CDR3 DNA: TGTGCCAGCAGCCAAGATCAACTAGCAACAGAGACCCAGTACTTC; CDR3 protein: CASSQDQLATETQYF
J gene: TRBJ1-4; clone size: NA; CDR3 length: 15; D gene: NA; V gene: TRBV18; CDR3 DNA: TGTGCCAGCTCAACGGACGGAAAAACTAATGAAAAACTGTTTTTT; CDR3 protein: CASSTDGKTNEKLFF
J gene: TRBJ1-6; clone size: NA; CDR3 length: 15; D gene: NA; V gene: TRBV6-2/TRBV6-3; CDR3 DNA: TGTGCCAGCAGTCTCCGTCGGGCTGTCGATTCACCCCTCCACTTT; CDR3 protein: CASSLRRAVDSPLHF
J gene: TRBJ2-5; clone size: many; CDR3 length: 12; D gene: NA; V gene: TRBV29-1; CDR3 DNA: TGCAGCGTTGACCACCCTCAAGAGACCCAGTACTTC; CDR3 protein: CSVDHPQETQYF
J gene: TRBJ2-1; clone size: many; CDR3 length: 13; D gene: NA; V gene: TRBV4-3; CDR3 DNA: TGCGCCAGCAGCCAAGATCTTCGGAATGAGCAGTTCTTC; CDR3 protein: CASSQDLRNEQFF
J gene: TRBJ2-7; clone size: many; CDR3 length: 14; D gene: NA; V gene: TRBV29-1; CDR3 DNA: TGCAGCGTCCTCAACCGGGGGTCCTCCTACGAGCAGTACTTC; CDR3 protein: CSVLNRGSSYEQYF
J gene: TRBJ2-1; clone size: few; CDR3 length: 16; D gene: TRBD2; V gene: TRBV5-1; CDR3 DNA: TGCGCCAGCAGCCCTGGGACTAGCCACCCCCTTAATGAGCAGTTCTTC; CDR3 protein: CASSPGTSHPLNEQFF
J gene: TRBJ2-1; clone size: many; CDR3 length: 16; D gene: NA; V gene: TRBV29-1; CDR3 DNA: TGCAGCGTTGACCCCTTGGACCTAAGCTCCTACAATGAGCAGTTCTTC; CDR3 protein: CSVDPLDLSSYNEQFF
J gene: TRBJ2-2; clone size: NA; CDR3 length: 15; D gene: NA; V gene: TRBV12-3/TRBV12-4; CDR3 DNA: TGTGCCAGCAGCGCCGGAGGATCTGATGCCGGGGAGCTGTTTTTT; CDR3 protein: CASSAGGSDAGELFF
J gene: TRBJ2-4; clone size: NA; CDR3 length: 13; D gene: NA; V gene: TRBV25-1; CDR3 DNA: TGTGCCAGCAGTGAAGGGGCGGTCAACATTCAGTACTTC; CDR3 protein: CASSEGAVNIQYF
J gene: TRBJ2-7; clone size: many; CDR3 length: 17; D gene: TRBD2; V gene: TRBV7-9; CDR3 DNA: TGTGCCACCGAGGGGGGGACTAGCGGGGTACAACGGAGGGAGCAGTACTTC; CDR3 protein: CATEGGTSGVQRREQYF
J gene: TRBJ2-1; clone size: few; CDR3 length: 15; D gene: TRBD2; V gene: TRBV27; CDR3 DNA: TGTGCCAGCAGTCCAAGACTAGCTGTAAACAATGAGCAGTTCTTC; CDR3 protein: CASSPRLAVNNEQFF
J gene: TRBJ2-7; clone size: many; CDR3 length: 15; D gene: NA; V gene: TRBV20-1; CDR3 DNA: TGCAGTGCACAATTAGGGAAGGGCAGTAGCTACGAGCAGTACTTC; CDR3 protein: CSAQLGKGSSYEQYF
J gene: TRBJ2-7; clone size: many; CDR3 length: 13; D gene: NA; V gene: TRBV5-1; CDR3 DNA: TGCGCCAGCAGCTCTGACCCAAACTACGAGCAGTACTTC; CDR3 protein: CASSSDPNYEQYF
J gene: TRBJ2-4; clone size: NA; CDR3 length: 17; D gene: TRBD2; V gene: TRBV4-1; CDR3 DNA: TGCGCCAGCAGCCGAGGACTAGCGGGGATTCTCAAAAACATTCAGTACTTC; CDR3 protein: CASSRGLAGILKNIQYF